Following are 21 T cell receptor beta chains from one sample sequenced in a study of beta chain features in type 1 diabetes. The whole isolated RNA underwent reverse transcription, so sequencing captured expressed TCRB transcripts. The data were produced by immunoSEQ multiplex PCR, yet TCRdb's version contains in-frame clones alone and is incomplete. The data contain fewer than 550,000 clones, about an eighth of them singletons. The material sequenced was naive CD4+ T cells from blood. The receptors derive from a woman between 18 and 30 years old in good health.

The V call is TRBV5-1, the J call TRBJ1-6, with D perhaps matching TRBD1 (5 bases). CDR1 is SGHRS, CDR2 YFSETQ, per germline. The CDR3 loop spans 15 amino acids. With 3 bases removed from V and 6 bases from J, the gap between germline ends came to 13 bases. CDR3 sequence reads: CASSSEGTANSPLHF. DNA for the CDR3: TGCGCCAGCAGCTCGGAGGGGACGGCTAATTCACCCCTCCACTTT. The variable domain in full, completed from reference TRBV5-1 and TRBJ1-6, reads KAGVTQTPRYLIKTRGQQVTLSCSPISGHRSVSWYQQTPGQGLQFLFEYFSETQRNKGNFPGRFSGRQFSNSRSEMNVSTLELGDSALYLCASSSEGTANSPLHFGNGTRLTVT.

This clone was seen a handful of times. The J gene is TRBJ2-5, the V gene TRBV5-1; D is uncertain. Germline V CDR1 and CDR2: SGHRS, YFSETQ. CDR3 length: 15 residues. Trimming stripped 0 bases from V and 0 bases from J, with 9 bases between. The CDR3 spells CASSLGLSNQETQYF. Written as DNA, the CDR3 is TGCGCCAGCAGCTTGGGTCTCTCGAACCAAGAGACCCAGTACTTC.

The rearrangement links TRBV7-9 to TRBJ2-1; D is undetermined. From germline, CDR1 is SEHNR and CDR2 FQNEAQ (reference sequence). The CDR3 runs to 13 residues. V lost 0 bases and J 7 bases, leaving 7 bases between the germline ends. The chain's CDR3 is CASSLAAGNEQFF. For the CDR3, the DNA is TGTGCCAGCAGCTTAGCGGCTGGTAATGAGCAGTTCTTC.

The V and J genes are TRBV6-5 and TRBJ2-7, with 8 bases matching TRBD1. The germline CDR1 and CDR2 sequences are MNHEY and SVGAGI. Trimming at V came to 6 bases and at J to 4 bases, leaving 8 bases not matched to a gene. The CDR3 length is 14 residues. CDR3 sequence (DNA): TGTGCCAGCAGCGCCCGGGACAGGACGTACGAGCAGTACTTC. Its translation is CASSARDRTYEQYF.

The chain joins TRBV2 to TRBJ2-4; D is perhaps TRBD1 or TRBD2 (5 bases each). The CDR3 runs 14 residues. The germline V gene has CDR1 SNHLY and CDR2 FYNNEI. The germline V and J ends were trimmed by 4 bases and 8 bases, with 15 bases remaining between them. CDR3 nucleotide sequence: TGTGCCAGCAGTGGAGGGGCCTTAGGGGACATTCAGTACTTC. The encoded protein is CASSGGALGDIQYF. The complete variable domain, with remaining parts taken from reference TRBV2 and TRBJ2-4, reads EPEVTQTPSHQVTQMGQEVILRCVPISNHLYFYWYRQILGQKVEFLVSFYNNEISEKSEIFDDQFSVERPDGSNFTLKIRSTKLEDSAMYFCASSGGALGDIQYFGAGTRLSVL.

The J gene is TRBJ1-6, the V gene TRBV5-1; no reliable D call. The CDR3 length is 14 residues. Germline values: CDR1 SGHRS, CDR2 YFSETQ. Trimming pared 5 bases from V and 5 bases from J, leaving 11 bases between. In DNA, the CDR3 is TGCGCCAGCAGTTCCGGGTCCGATAATTCACCCCTCCACTTT. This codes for CASSSGSDNSPLHF.

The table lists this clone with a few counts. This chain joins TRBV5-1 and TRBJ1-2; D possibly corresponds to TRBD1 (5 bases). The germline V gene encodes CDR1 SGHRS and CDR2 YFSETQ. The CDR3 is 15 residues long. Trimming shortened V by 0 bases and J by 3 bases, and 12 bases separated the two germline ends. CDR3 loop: CASSLVGPRDYGYTF. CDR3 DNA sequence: TGCGCCAGCAGCTTGGTCGGTCCCAGGGACTATGGCTACACCTTC. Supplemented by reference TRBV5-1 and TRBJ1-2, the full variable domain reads KAGVTQTPRYLIKTRGQQVTLSCSPISGHRSVSWYQQTPGQGLQFLFEYFSETQRNKGNFPGRFSGRQFSNSRSEMNVSTLELGDSALYLCASSLVGPRDYGYTFGSGTRLTVV.

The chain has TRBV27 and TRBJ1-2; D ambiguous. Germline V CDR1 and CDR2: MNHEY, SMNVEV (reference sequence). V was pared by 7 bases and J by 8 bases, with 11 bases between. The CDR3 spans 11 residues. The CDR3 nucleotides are TGTGCCAGCAACCCCCGGGAGGGCTACACCTTC. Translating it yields CASNPREGYTF.

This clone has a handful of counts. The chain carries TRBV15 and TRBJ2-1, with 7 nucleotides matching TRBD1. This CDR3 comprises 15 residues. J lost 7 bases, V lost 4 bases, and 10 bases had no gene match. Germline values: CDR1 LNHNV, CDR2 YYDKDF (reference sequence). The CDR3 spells CATSIGTAGKNEQFF. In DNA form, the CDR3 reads TGTGCCACCAGCATCGGGACAGCAGGAAAAAATGAGCAGTTCTTC. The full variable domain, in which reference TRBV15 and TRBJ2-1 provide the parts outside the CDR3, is DAMVIQNPRYQVTQFGKPVTLSCSQTLNHNVMYWYQQKSSQAPKLLFHYYDKDFNNEADTPDNFQSRRPNTSFCFLDIRSPGLGDTAMYLCATSIGTAGKNEQFFGPGTRLTVL.

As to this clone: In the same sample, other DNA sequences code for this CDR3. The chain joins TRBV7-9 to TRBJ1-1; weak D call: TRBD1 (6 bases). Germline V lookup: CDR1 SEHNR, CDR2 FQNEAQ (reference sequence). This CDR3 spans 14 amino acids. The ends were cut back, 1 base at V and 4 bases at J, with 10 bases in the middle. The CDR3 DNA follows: TGTGCCAGCAGCTTAGGAGGGGGTGGCACTGAAGCTTTCTTT. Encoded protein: CASSLGGGGTEAFF.

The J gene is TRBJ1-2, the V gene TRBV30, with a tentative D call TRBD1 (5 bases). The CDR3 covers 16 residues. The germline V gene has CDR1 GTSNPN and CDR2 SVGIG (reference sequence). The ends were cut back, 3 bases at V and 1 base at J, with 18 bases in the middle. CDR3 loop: CAWRALGAPGNYGYTF. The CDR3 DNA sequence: TGTGCCTGGAGGGCTCTAGGGGCGCCCGGTAACTATGGCTACACCTTC.

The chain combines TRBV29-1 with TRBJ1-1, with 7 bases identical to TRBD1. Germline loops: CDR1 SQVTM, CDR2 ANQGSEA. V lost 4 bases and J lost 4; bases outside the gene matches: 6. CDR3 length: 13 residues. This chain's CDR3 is CSVGPTGSTEAFF. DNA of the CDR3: TGCAGCGTTGGCCCGACAGGGTCCACTGAAGCTTTCTTT. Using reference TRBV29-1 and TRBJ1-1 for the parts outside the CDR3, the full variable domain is SAVISQKPSRDICQRGTSLTIQCQVDSQVTMMFWYRQQPGQSLTLIATANQGSEATYESGFVIDKFPISRPNLTFSTLTVSNMSPEDSSIYLCSVGPTGSTEAFFGQGTRLTVV.

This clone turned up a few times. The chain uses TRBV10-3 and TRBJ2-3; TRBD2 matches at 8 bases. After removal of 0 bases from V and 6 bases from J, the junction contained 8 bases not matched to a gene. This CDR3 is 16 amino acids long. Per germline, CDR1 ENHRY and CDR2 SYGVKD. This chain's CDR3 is CAISESRRGATDTQYF. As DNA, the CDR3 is TGTGCCATCAGTGAGTCCCGGCGGGGGGCGACTGATACGCAGTATTTT.

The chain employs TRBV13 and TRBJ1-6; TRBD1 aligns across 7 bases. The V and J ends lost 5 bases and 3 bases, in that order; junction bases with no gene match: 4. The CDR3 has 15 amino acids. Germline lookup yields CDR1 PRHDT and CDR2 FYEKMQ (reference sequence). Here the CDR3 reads CASSVGQRYNSPLHF. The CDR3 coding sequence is TGTGCCAGCAGCGTGGGACAGCGCTATAATTCACCCCTCCACTTT.

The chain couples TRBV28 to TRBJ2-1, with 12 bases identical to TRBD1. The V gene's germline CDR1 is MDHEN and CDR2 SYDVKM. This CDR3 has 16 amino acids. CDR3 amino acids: CAASPVRDRGHGRQFF. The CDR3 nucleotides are TGTGCTGCAAGCCCTGTCCGGGACAGGGGGCATGGGAGGCAGTTCTTC.

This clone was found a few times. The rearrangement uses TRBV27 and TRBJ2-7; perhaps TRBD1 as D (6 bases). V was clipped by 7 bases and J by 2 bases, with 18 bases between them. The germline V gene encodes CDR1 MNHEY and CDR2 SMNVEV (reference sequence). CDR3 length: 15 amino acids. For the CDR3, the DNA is TGTGCCAGCAATCCTGGGAGCAGGGGTACCTACGAGCAGTACTTC. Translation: CASNPGSRGTYEQYF.

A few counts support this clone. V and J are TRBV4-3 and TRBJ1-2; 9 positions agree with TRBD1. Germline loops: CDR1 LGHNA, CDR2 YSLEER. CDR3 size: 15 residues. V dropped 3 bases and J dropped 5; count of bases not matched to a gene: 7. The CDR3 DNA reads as TGCGCCAGCAGCCAGACCGGGACAGGGATTTATGGCTACACCTTC. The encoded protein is CASSQTGTGIYGYTF.

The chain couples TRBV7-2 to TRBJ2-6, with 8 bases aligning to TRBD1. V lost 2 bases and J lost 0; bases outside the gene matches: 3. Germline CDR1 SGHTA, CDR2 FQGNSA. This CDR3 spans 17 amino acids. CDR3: CASSLRQGSSGANVLTF. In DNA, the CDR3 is TGTGCCAGCAGCTTACGACAGGGGAGCTCTGGGGCCAACGTCCTGACTTTC. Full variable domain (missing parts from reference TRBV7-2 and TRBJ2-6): GAGVSQSPSNKVTEKGKDVELRCDPISGHTALYWYRQSLGQGLEFLIYFQGNSAPDKSGLPSDRFSAERTGGSVSTLTIQRTQQEDSAVYLCASSLRQGSSGANVLTFGAGSRLTVL.

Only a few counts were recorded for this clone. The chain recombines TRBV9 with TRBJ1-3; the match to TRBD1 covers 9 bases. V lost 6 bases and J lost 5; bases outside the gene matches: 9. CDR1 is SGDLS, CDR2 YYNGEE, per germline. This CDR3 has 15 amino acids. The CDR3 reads CASTRDRVGRNTIYF. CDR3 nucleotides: TGTGCCAGCACCAGGGACAGGGTAGGGCGAAACACCATATATTTT.

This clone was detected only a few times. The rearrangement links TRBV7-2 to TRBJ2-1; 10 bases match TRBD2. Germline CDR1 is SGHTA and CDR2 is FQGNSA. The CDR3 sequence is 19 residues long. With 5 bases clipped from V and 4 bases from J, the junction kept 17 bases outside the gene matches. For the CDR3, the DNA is TGTGCCAGCAGCCCGAGAGGGGAAAGAGGACTAGCGGCATACAATGAGCAGTTCTTC. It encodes CASSPRGERGLAAYNEQFF.

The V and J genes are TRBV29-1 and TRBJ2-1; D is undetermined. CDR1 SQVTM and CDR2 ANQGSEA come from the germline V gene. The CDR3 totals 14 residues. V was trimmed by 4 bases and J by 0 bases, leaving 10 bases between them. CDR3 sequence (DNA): TGCAGCGTTGTAGTGTCACACTCCTACAATGAGCAGTTCTTC. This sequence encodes CSVVVSHSYNEQFF.